The following is a TCR beta chain sequence with its context. The sample is drawn from a study of CXCR3-negative and CXCR3-positive naive CD8 T cells. Per the germline V gene, CDR1 is MGHRA and CDR2 is YSYEKL. CDR3 size: 13 residues. TRB cDNA was prepared as libraries by UMI-labeled 5' RACE. TCRdb reprocessed the 5' RACE reads; each CDR3 protein has one entry and no DNA is given. The sample data list fewer than 80,000 distinct CDR3 sequences. Sequenced sample: naive CXCR3- CD8+ T cells from blood. Subset indicated: CD45RO-CCR7+CD27+CD95- naive CD8+ T cells lacking CXCR3 (TNR3-). This sequence was found in a human donor in good health. Some clones in this sample may be carry-over from other donors' samples. The chain joins TRBV4-1 to TRBJ2-3. The CDR3 loop reads CASSQMPTATQYF.